This is a list of T cell receptor beta chains from one sample in a study of blood T cell repertoires in COVID-19. Sequencing was performed with immunoSEQ multiplex PCR; in TCRdb, only in-frame clones are kept and a portion is missing. The sample shows tens of thousands of clones, around 85% of them seen only once. Source material: peripheral blood. The receptors here all came from a man in his 70s with acute or convalescent COVID-19. Both conserved end residues are part of each CDR3. Fields, in order: D gene, V gene, J gene, CDR3 protein. The D gene is left open where the match is weak.

-,TRBV6-1,TRBJ1-2,CASSEARQAYGYTF
TRBD2,TRBV3-1/TRBV3-2,TRBJ2-5,CASSQETLAGRETQYF
-,TRBV28,TRBJ1-1,CASSSYTGLGTEAFF
TRBD2,TRBV20-1,TRBJ2-2,CSASRSGANTGELFF
TRBD1,TRBV11-1,TRBJ1-1,CASSLARDSEAFF
-,TRBV2,TRBJ2-1,CASNGNEQFF
TRBD2,TRBV28,TRBJ2-7,CASSPAGGTSSYEQYF
TRBD2,TRBV24-1,TRBJ2-7,CATSDPKRGSYEQYF
-,TRBV6-6,TRBJ2-3,CASMTGSLTDTQYF
-,TRBV5-1,TRBJ1-1,CASSLSGPQAEAFF
TRBD1,TRBV28,TRBJ1-4,CASSTQGDGEEKLFF
TRBD1,TRBV5-1,TRBJ2-5,CASSTGGTGGETQYF
TRBD1,TRBV7-2,TRBJ1-2,CASSIDRERANYGYTF
-,TRBV2,TRBJ2-7,CASSEGVAEYYEQYF
-,TRBV5-1,TRBJ2-3,CASSPGPGGQGTDTQYF
TRBD2,TRBV5-5,TRBJ2-1,CASSLSGLAGREQFF
-,TRBV7-6,TRBJ1-4,CASSSYRALDEKLFF
-,TRBV21-1,TRBJ1-5,CASSRRNTGTISNQPQHF
-,TRBV2,TRBJ2-7,CASEYGRSSYEQYF
-,TRBV6-5,TRBJ2-7,CASSYSFQGGIYEQYF
TRBD2,TRBV24-1,TRBJ2-1,CATSDFTTSGSPGECHEQFF
-,TRBV12-5,TRBJ1-4,CASGSKVAGSEKLFF
-,TRBV24-1,TRBJ1-2,CATSDAGRAHGYTF
-,TRBV10-3,TRBJ2-5,CAISQGGTDQETQYF
-,TRBV25-1,TRBJ1-3,CASSSGISGNTIYF
TRBD1,TRBV19,TRBJ1-1,CASSFLQGPTEAFF
-,TRBV7-2,TRBJ2-3,CASSLEAGLRGDTQYF
-,TRBV19,TRBJ1-2,CASISQGSLSYGYTF
TRBD1,TRBV5-1,TRBJ1-1,CASSAGQGMNTEAFF
TRBD2,TRBV2,TRBJ2-3,CASRDPRQAGPGTDTQYF
TRBD1,TRBV7-6,TRBJ2-2,CASSLGGQGTTGELFF